These 27 T cell receptor beta chains came from one sample sequenced in a study of T cells after yellow fever vaccination. Each CDR3 protein is one row after TCRdb ran MiXCR on the 5' RACE reads. In the table there are roughly 500,000 distinct CDR3 sequences, 15% to 20% of which are singletons. Sequencing used PBMCs, obtained 15 days after the yellow fever booster vaccination. The receptors stem from a man younger than 40 who received the YFV17D yellow fever vaccine.

This clonotype was detected only a few times. The chain recombines TRBV2 with TRBJ2-1; D unresolved. Deletions cut 3 bases from V and 7 bases from J, with 10 bases between. The germline CDR1 and CDR2 sequences are SNHLY and FYNNEI. The CDR3 sequence is 13 residues long. In DNA form, the CDR3 reads TGTGCCAGCAGTGATCCGTTTTTGAATGAGCAGTTCTTC. Its translation is CASSDPFLNEQFF.

Many counts were recorded for this clonotype. The V call is TRBV11-2, the J call TRBJ2-3; 7 bases agree with TRBD2. After removal of 4 bases from V and 0 bases from J, the junction contained 1 base not matched to a gene. The CDR3 consists of 14 residues. Germline CDR1 SGHAT, CDR2 FQNNGV. This CDR3 is CASSWGGSTDTQYF. CDR3 nucleotides: TGTGCCAGCAGCTGGGGGGGGAGCACAGATACGCAGTATTTT.

This sequence joins TRBV6-1 and TRBJ2-5, with TRBD2 matching over 10 bases. CDR1 is MNHNS, CDR2 SASEGT, per germline. The CDR3 runs to 16 residues. The trim removed 9 bases at V and 4 bases at J, leaving 14 bases unmatched. DNA of the CDR3: TGTGCCAGTGTCCCTCTAGCGGGAGCCGTCGGAGAGACCCAGTACTTC. Protein sequence: CASVPLAGAVGETQYF.

The J gene is TRBJ1-5, the V gene TRBV20-1; D remains ambiguous. Germline values: CDR1 DFQATT, CDR2 SNEGSKA (reference sequence). The CDR3 extends over 15 amino acids. Trimming removed 3 bases from V and 5 bases from J, with 17 bases in between. The CDR3 DNA reads as TGCAGTGCTAGTCAGTCCACGGTCACCCATCAGCCCCAGCATTTT. This encodes CSASQSTVTHQPQHF.

This clonotype was observed a handful of times. The J gene is TRBJ2-3, the V gene TRBV3-1, with no clear D. The germline V and J ends were trimmed by 5 bases and 12 bases, with 15 bases remaining between them. The CDR3 covers 12 residues. Germline CDR1 and CDR2: LGHDT and YNNKEL (reference sequence). The CDR3 nucleotides read TGTGCCAGCAGCTTGAGTCCAATACCTCAGTATTTT. It codes for CASSLSPIPQYF.

This rearrangement joins TRBV24-1 to TRBJ2-1; D ambiguous. Germline V gene lookup returns CDR1 KGHDR and CDR2 SFDVKD. Trimming removed 3 bases from V and 10 bases from J, with 9 bases in between. CDR3 length equals 12 residues. The CDR3 is CATSDALGEQFF. CDR3 DNA: TGTGCCACCAGTGATGCCCTGGGGGAGCAGTTCTTC.

The chain combines TRBV5-1 with TRBJ1-2, with D possibly matching TRBD1 (6 bases). The CDR3 consists of 15 residues. CDR1 SGHRS and CDR2 YFSETQ come from the germline V gene. V dropped 4 bases and J dropped 0 bases, with 13 bases sitting between them. As DNA, the CDR3 is TGCGCCAGCAGCAAGCGGGACATCTCTAACTATGGCTACACCTTC. It is translated as CASSKRDISNYGYTF.

This clonotype was detected a few times. V and J are TRBV2 and TRBJ2-7, with 13 nucleotides matching TRBD2. The CDR3 extends over 14 amino acids. CDR1 is SNHLY, CDR2 FYNNEI, per germline. V shed 6 bases, J shed 6 bases, and the junction held 5 bases outside the gene matches. In DNA, the CDR3 is TGTGCCAGCAGGCAACTAGCGGGAGGGTCCGAGCAGTACTTC. Its translation: CASRQLAGGSEQYF.

This clonotype was seen a handful of times. This chain's CDR3 is CASRLTGYTGELFF. Written as DNA, the CDR3 is TGTGCCAGCAGACTCACAGGATACACCGGGGAGCTGTTTTTT. The chain links TRBV6-2 or TRBV6-3 to TRBJ2-2; D may be TRBD1 (5 bases). Deletions cut 6 bases from V and 3 bases from J, with 11 bases between. From germline, CDR1 is MNHEY and CDR2 SVGEGT. The CDR3 is 14 residues long.

The CDR3, as DNA: TGCGCCAGCAGCTCCACAAAGACAGGCACAGATACGCAGTATTTT. It codes for CASSSTKTGTDTQYF. The chain couples TRBV5-1 to TRBJ2-3; the D gene is possibly TRBD1 (5 bases). CDR1 and CDR2 (germline): SGHRS, YFSETQ. The CDR3 totals 15 residues. The ends were cut back, 3 bases at V and 1 base at J, with 12 bases in the middle.

This chain joins TRBV18 and TRBJ2-6; a possible D gene is TRBD2 (5 bases). V was pared by 3 bases and J by 6 bases, with 15 bases between. The CDR3 runs 16 residues. CDR1 and CDR2 from the germline V gene are KGHSH and LQKENI. For the CDR3, the DNA is TGTGCCAGCTCACCGTACGTCCCTCGGGAGGCCAACGTCCTGACTTTC. This encodes CASSPYVPREANVLTF. Filled out from reference TRBV18 and TRBJ2-6, the complete variable domain reads NAGVMQNPRHLVRRRGQEARLRCSPMKGHSHVYWYRQLPEEGLKFMVYLQKENIIDESGMPKERFSAEFPKEGPSILRIQQVVRGDSAAYFCASSPYVPREANVLTFGAGSRLTVL.

The chain carries TRBV20-1 and TRBJ2-1; D not certain. The CDR3 totals 10 residues. Trimming pared 3 bases from V and 7 bases from J, leaving 4 bases between. Germline-derived CDR1 and CDR2 are DFQATT and SNEGSKA (reference sequence). CDR3 in DNA: TGCAGTGCTAGCTGGAATGAGCAGTTCTTC. Translating gives CSASWNEQFF.

This clonotype was recorded a few times. The chain recombines TRBV20-1 with TRBJ2-1, with D possibly matching TRBD2 (6 bases). CDR3 length: 13 amino acids. V was trimmed by 3 bases and J by 6 bases, leaving 12 bases between them. Per germline, CDR1 DFQATT and CDR2 SNEGSKA (reference sequence). The CDR3 region has the DNA TGCAGTGCTAGCTGGCGGGAAGTCAATGAGCAGTTCTTC. Protein: CSASWREVNEQFF.

This clonotype turned up a few times. This chain connects TRBV5-1 to TRBJ2-3, with a possible D match to TRBD2 (6 bases). CDR3 size: 15 residues. Trimming cost V 3 bases and J 0 bases, with 11 bases left between them. Looked up from germline, CDR1 is SGHRS and CDR2 is YFSETQ. CDR3 sequence: CASSSPGASTDTQYF. The DNA of the CDR3 is TGCGCCAGCAGCTCGCCGGGAGCCAGCACAGATACGCAGTATTTT.

This chain uses TRBV4-2 with TRBJ2-6; D might be TRBD2 (5 bases). The V and J ends lost 3 bases and 0 bases respectively, with 9 bases between them. Germline V gives CDR1 LGHNA, CDR2 YNFKEQ. The CDR3 contains 16 residues. CDR3 sequence reads: CASSQPGSSGANVLTF. DNA for the CDR3: TGTGCCAGCAGCCAGCCTGGGAGCTCTGGGGCCAACGTCCTGACTTTC.

Written as DNA, the CDR3 is TGTGCCAGCAGTTTTACAGGGGGATACGGTCAGCCCCAGCATTTT. This gives the protein CASSFTGGYGQPQHF. The V call is TRBV27, the J call TRBJ1-5; 8 bases agree with TRBD1. CDR3 length: 15 amino acids. V lost 3 bases, J lost 6 bases, and 7 bases stayed unmatched. Germline V lookup: CDR1 MNHEY, CDR2 SMNVEV (reference sequence).

The V call is TRBV6-2 or TRBV6-3, the J call TRBJ2-7; 9 bases fit TRBD1. Germline V gives CDR1 MNHEY, CDR2 SVGEGT. V dropped 2 bases and J dropped 2; count of bases not matched to a gene: 10. This CDR3 comprises 17 residues. CDR3 protein: CASSYPVDRGDAYEQYF. The CDR3 coding sequence is TGTGCCAGCAGTTACCCCGTGGACAGGGGCGATGCCTACGAGCAGTACTTC.

This clonotype was seen at least ten times. V is TRBV12-3 or TRBV12-4 and J is TRBJ2-1, with D uncertain. Trimming took off 5 bases at V and 1 base at J, with 6 bases between the two ends. The CDR3 spans 13 residues. As DNA, the CDR3 is TGTGCCAGCAGTCGGTCGTCCTACAATGAGCAGTTCTTC. This sequence encodes CASSRSSYNEQFF.

The chain carries TRBV30 and TRBJ2-2; D perhaps matches TRBD2 (5 bases). CDR1 is GTSNPN and CDR2 is SVGIG in the germline V gene (reference sequence). The CDR3 is made up of 14 amino acids. Trimming left V 1 base short and J 8 bases short, with 14 bases between. CDR3 in DNA: TGTGCCTGGAGTGCCCTCCCTAGCCCAGGGGAGCTGTTTTTT. This gives the protein CAWSALPSPGELFF.

This clonotype turned up a few times. This rearrangement joins TRBV7-8 to TRBJ2-1, with 7 bases identical to TRBD2. The junction had 6 bases not matched to a gene; V was cut back by 3 bases and J by 10 bases. Germline V gene sequence: CDR1 SGHVS, CDR2 FQNEAQ. The length of the CDR3 is 13 residues. The CDR3 sequence is CASSFERGSEQFF. DNA for the CDR3: TGTGCCAGCAGCTTCGAGCGGGGTAGCGAGCAGTTCTTC.

A few counts support this clonotype. CDR3 DNA sequence: TGTGCCAGCAGTTCGCAACTAGCGGCGATGTATTTT. This gives the protein CASSSQLAAMYF. The chain joins TRBV27 to TRBJ2-3; 8 bases are shared with TRBD2. J was trimmed by 14 bases and V by 4 bases; bases with no gene match: 8. In germline, CDR1 is MNHEY, CDR2 SMNVEV (reference sequence). The CDR3 consists of 12 residues.

This chain connects TRBV7-2 to TRBJ2-1, with 12 bases aligning to TRBD2. Germline CDR1 and CDR2: SGHTA and FQGNSA. V shed 1 base and J 15 bases; nucleotides not matched to a gene: 10. There are 15 residues in the CDR3. In nucleotides, the CDR3 is TGTGCCAGCAGCTTAGAGGGACTAGCGGGCCGACCGCCGTTCTTC. Amino acids: CASSLEGLAGRPPFF.

A few counts support this clonotype. The rearrangement joins TRBV20-1 to TRBJ2-1; D uncertain. The germline V gene encodes CDR1 DFQATT and CDR2 SNEGSKA (reference sequence). There are 16 residues in the CDR3. V dropped 3 bases and J dropped 0 bases, with 15 bases sitting between them. The DNA for the CDR3 is TGCAGTGCTAGGGTACGGGCGGCGAGCTCCTACAATGAGCAGTTCTTC. This codes for CSARVRAASSYNEQFF.

This chain links TRBV2 with TRBJ2-5; perhaps TRBD1 as D (6 bases). Trimming shortened V by 0 bases and J by 5 bases, and 13 bases separated the two germline ends. This CDR3 has 15 residues. Germline CDR1 SNHLY, CDR2 FYNNEI. The CDR3 region is CASSEALLGHETQYF. As DNA, the CDR3 is TGTGCCAGCAGTGAAGCGCTTTTGGGACACGAGACCCAGTACTTC.

This clonotype showed up many times. This rearrangement joins TRBV7-8 to TRBJ2-1, with a possible D match to TRBD1 (5 bases). The V end was cut by 10 bases, the J end by 8 bases, with 9 bases between. Looked up from germline, CDR1 is SGHVS and CDR2 is FQNEAQ. This CDR3 is 10 amino acids long. Here the CDR3 reads CATKGHEQFF. The CDR3 nucleotides are TGTGCCACCAAGGGGCATGAGCAGTTCTTC.

This clonotype came up a few times. J is TRBJ1-1 and V is TRBV5-1, with TRBD1 identical over 8 bases. There are 16 residues in the CDR3. The germline V gene encodes CDR1 SGHRS and CDR2 YFSETQ. With V trimmed by 4 bases and J by 1 base, 9 bases remained unmatched. In DNA, the CDR3 is TGCGCCAGCAGCGCGGCTATGACAGGGGCGAACACTGAAGCTTTCTTT. It specifies CASSAAMTGANTEAFF.

This clonotype was seen a handful of times. J is TRBJ2-1 and V is TRBV20-1; D unclear. CDR3 length: 10 residues. Trimming stripped 5 bases from V and 7 bases from J, with 6 bases between. Germline CDR1 and CDR2: DFQATT and SNEGSKA (reference sequence). CDR3 sequence: CSALSNEQFF. CDR3 DNA sequence: TGCAGTGCTCTGAGTAATGAGCAGTTCTTC.